The 16 T cell receptor beta chains listed next were all sequenced from one sample in a study of radiotherapy plus CTLA-4 blockade in lung cancer. Sequencing was performed with immunoSEQ multiplex PCR; in TCRdb, only in-frame clones are kept and a portion is missing. The sample holds roughly 80,000 clones; roughly four fifths are singletons and the top ten take over 9%. Here the sequenced sample was peripheral blood, taken from a patient treated with radiotherapy plus ipilimumab. The receptors stem from a human donor with non-small cell lung cancer whose response to radiotherapy plus ipilimumab could not be evaluated.

Turning to this clone: An end of the junction does not agree with germline; a read error may underlie this. V gene TRBV30 combines with J gene TRBJ1-1; 10 bases agree with TRBD1. CDR1 and CDR2 from the germline V gene are GTSNPN and SVGIG (reference sequence). The CDR3 runs 13 residues. The CDR3 reads CAWSLGTGAEALF. The CDR3 DNA follows: TGTGCCTGGAGTTTAGGGACAGGGGCCGAAGCTCTCTTT.

This clone was recorded only once. The rearrangement joins TRBV4-3 to TRBJ2-2, with TRBD2 identical over 9 bases. Germline V gives CDR1 LGHNA, CDR2 YSLEER. V gave up 5 bases and J gave up 5 bases; unmatched junction bases: 9. The length of the CDR3 is 16 residues. In DNA form, the CDR3 reads TGCGCCAGCAGCGCCCGCGGGGGGGAAGAAACCGGGGAGCTGTTTTTT. Encoded protein: CASSARGGEETGELFF.

This clone has just a few counts. This chain connects TRBV20-1 to TRBJ1-2; possibly TRBD1 for D (5 bases). Trimming removed 3 bases from V and 8 bases from J, with 10 bases in between. Germline V gives CDR1 DFQATT, CDR2 SNEGSKA (reference sequence). The CDR3 sequence is 11 residues long. For the CDR3, the DNA is TGCAGTGCTAGCCGACAGTCAGGCTACACCTTC. As protein: CSASRQSGYTF.

V usage is TRBV7-9 and J usage is TRBJ1-2; D possibly corresponds to TRBD1 (5 bases). This CDR3 contains 13 residues. In germline, CDR1 is SEHNR, CDR2 FQNEAQ (reference sequence). Trimming took off 6 bases at V and 3 bases at J, with 11 bases between the two ends. CDR3 sequence: CASRGRDDYGYTF. The CDR3 nucleotides read TGTGCCAGCAGGGGCAGGGATGACTATGGCTACACCTTC.

This clone was recorded only once. The genes are TRBV19 and TRBJ2-1; TRBD2 agrees at 11 bases. With 6 bases clipped from V and 7 bases from J, the junction kept 8 bases outside the gene matches. Looked up from germline, CDR1 is LNHDA and CDR2 is SQIVND (reference sequence). The CDR3 spans 15 residues. In DNA form, the CDR3 reads TGTGCCAGTAGCGTACAACTAGCGGGGGAAAATGAGCAGTTCTTC. This sequence encodes CASSVQLAGENEQFF.

The gene calls are TRBV4-2 and TRBJ1-1, with D maybe TRBD1 (5 bases). This CDR3 contains 17 residues. The V gene's germline CDR1 is LGHNA and CDR2 YNFKEQ. V was clipped by 0 bases and J by 0 bases, with 14 bases between them. CDR3 nucleotides: TGTGCCAGCAGCCAAGATCTGGGTGCAGGGATGAACACTGAAGCTTTCTTT. Translated: CASSQDLGAGMNTEAFF.

In its sample, this clone was seen a few times. The rearrangement joins TRBV11-2 to TRBJ1-5, with D maybe TRBD1 (5 bases). Trimming took off 6 bases at V and 2 bases at J, with 11 bases between the two ends. The CDR3 is made up of 14 amino acids. CDR1 SGHAT and CDR2 FQNNGV come from the germline V gene. CDR3 bases: TGTGCCAGCAGTTTGGCGGGGGGCAATCAGCCCCAGCATTTT. Translation: CASSLAGGNQPQHF.

This chain links TRBV4-2 with TRBJ2-7; weak D call: TRBD2 (5 bases). The CDR3 consists of 16 residues. V lost 1 base and J lost 0, with 13 bases in between. The germline V gene encodes CDR1 LGHNA and CDR2 YNFKEQ. The CDR3 nucleotides read TGTGCCAGCAGCCAAGCAGGCGGGCTTCTCTCCTACGAGCAGTACTTC. Translation: CASSQAGGLLSYEQYF.

This clone was picked up a small number of times. The chain carries TRBV5-4 and TRBJ2-3, with D tentatively TRBD1 (5 bases). Germline lookup yields CDR1 SGHNT and CDR2 YYREEE (reference sequence). The V gene lost 3 bases and the J gene lost 0 bases, with 8 bases spanning the gap. This CDR3 has 14 amino acids. The CDR3 DNA is TGTGCCAGCAGCTCACAGGCGAGCACAGATACGCAGTATTTT. Translating gives CASSSQASTDTQYF.

About this clone: The junction does not match germline at one end; this may be a read error. This sequence joins TRBV6-5 and TRBJ1-3; 8 bases are shared with TRBD1. The CDR3 sequence is 14 residues long. In germline, CDR1 is MNHEY, CDR2 SVGAGI. Here the CDR3 DNA reads TGTGCCAGCAGGACAGGGGTCTCTGGAAACACCACATATTTT. This codes for CASRTGVSGNTTYF.

The genes are TRBV7-2 and TRBJ2-1; 14 bases match TRBD2. The CDR3 is 17 residues long. Germline values: CDR1 SGHTA, CDR2 FQGNSA. J was trimmed by 8 bases and V by 5 bases; bases with no gene match: 11. The CDR3 DNA reads as TGTGCCAGCAGCCCAAGACTAGCGGGGGGGCGGGGAGATGAGCAGTTCTTC. Translating it yields CASSPRLAGGRGDEQFF.

The chain recombines TRBV5-6 with TRBJ2-7; D is perhaps TRBD2 (7 bases). V was trimmed by 0 bases and J by 3 bases, leaving 10 bases between them. CDR1 and CDR2 from the germline V gene are SGHDT and YYEEEE. The CDR3 sequence is 14 residues long. The CDR3 loop is CASSLGGGLYEQYF. DNA for the CDR3: TGTGCCAGCAGCTTGGGGGGGGGCCTCTACGAGCAGTACTTC.

This clone showed up just once. The V and J genes are TRBV7-8 and TRBJ2-3; 8 bases map to TRBD2. This CDR3 region has 15 residues. V shed 1 base and J 8 bases; nucleotides not matched to a gene: 8. In germline, CDR1 is SGHVS, CDR2 FQNEAQ. For the CDR3, the DNA is TGTGCCAGCAGCTTAGAGTGGTTTAGCGGGGTTACGCAGTATTTT. It yields the protein CASSLEWFSGVTQYF.

The gene calls are TRBV9 and TRBJ1-1; weak D call: TRBD1 (5 bases). Germline V lookup: CDR1 SGDLS, CDR2 YYNGEE. This CDR3 has 15 residues. Trimming left V 0 bases short and J 5 bases short, with 14 bases between. In DNA form, the CDR3 reads TGTGCCAGCAGCGTAGCTGGGGAGGGGTTGACTGAAGCTTTCTTT. It codes for CASSVAGEGLTEAFF.

V is TRBV11-2 and J is TRBJ2-4, with 8 bases fitting TRBD1. V lost 0 bases to trimming and J lost 0 bases; unmatched junction nucleotides: 10. Germline assignment: CDR1 SGHAT and CDR2 FQNNGV. The CDR3 has 19 residues. DNA for the CDR3: TGTGCCAGCAGCTTAGACGGCGACAGGGGAAACATAGCCAAAAACATTCAGTACTTC. As protein: CASSLDGDRGNIAKNIQYF.

The sample holds one count of this clone. This chain links TRBV4-2 with TRBJ2-5, with 10 bases identical to TRBD1. CDR3 length equals 16 residues. Germline values: CDR1 LGHNA, CDR2 YNFKEQ. V dropped 2 bases and J dropped 2; count of bases not matched to a gene: 5. The CDR3 sequence is CASSQTRTGGQETQYF. The CDR3 coding sequence is TGTGCCAGCAGCCAAACCCGGACAGGGGGACAAGAGACCCAGTACTTC.